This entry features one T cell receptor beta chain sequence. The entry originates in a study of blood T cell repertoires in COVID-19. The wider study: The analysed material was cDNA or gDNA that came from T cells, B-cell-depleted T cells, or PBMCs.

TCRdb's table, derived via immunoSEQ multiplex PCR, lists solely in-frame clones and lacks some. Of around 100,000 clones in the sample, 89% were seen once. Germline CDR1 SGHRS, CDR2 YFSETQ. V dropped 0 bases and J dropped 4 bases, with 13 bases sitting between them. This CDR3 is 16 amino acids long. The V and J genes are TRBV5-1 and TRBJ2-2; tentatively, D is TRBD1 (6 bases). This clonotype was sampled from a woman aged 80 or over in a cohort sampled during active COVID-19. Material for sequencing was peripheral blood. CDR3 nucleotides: TGCGCCAGCAGCTTGGGAGGGACATACGGCACCGGGGAGCTGTTTTTT. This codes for CASSLGGTYGTGELFF. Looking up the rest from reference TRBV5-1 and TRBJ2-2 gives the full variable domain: KAGVTQTPRYLIKTRGQQVTLSCSPISGHRSVSWYQQTPGQGLQFLFEYFSETQRNKGNFPGRFSGRQFSNSRSEMNVSTLELGDSALYLCASSLGGTYGTGELFFGEGSRLTVL.